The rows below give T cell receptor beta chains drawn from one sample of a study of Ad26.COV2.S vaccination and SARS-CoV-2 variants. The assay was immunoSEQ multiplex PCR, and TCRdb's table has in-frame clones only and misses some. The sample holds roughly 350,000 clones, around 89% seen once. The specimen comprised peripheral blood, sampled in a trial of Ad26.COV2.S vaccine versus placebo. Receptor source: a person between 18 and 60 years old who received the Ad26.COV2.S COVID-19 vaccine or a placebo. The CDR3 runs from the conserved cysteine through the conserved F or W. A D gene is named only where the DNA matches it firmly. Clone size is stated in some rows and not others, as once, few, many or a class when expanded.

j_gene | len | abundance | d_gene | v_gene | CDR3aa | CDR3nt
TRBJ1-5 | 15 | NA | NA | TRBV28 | CASSLYGETHQPQHF | TGTGCCAGCAGTTTGTATGGGGAGACTCATCAGCCCCAGCATTTT
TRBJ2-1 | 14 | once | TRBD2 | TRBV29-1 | CSVSTSGRRSEQFF | TGCAGCGTCTCCACTAGCGGGAGAAGGAGTGAGCAGTTCTTC
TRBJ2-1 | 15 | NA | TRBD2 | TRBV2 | CASTPGLAAYNEQFF | TGTGCCAGCACTCCGGGACTAGCGGCCTACAATGAGCAGTTCTTC
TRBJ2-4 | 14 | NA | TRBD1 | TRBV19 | CASSGTDPKNIQYF | TGTGCCAGTAGCGGGACAGACCCTAAAAACATTCAGTACTTC
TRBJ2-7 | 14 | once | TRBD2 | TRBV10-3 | CAIRPGLAAYEQYF | TGTGCCATCAGGCCGGGACTAGCGGCCTACGAGCAGTACTTC
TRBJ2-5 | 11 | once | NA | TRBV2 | CASEVQETQYF | TGTGCCAGCGAGGTTCAAGAGACCCAGTACTTC
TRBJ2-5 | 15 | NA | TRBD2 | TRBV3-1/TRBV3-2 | CASSQEIGTSGTQYF | TGTGCCAGCAGCCAAGAAATAGGGACTAGCGGGACCCAGTACTTC
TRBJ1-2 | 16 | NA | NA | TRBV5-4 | CASSLAWKGEVGGYTF | TGTGCCAGCAGCTTGGCCTGGAAGGGCGAAGTAGGGGGCTACACCTTC
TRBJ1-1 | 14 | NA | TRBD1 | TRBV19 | CASSLQGKDTEAFF | TGTGCCAGTAGTTTACAGGGGAAGGACACTGAAGCTTTCTTT
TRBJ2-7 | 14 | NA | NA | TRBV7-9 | CAGRLDLSSYEQYF | TGTGCCGGCCGTTTAGATTTAAGCTCCTACGAGCAGTACTTC
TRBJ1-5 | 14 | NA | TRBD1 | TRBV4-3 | CASSQVDRGQPQHF | TGCGCCAGCAGCCAAGTGGACAGGGGACAGCCCCAGCATTTT
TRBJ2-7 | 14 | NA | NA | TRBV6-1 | CASSDGQGFNEQYF | TGTGCCAGCAGTGATGGGCAGGGATTCAACGAGCAGTACTTC
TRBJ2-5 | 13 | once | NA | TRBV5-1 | CASSPGPEETQYF | TGCGCCAGCAGCCCGGGACCGGAAGAGACCCAGTACTTC
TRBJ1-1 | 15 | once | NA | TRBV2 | CASSELLDRGLEAFF | TGTGCCAGCAGTGAACTTTTGGACAGAGGCTTAGAAGCTTTCTTT
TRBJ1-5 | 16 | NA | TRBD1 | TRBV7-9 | CASSRTDRGGNQPQHF | TGTGCCAGCAGCCGAACCGACAGGGGCGGCAATCAGCCCCAGCATTTT
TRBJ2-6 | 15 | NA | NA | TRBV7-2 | CASSMWSSGANVLTF | TGTGCCAGCAGCATGTGGAGCTCTGGGGCCAACGTCCTGACTTTC
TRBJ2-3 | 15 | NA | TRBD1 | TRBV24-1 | CATSALGQGIDTQYF | TGTGCCACCAGTGCTTTGGGACAGGGAATAGATACGCAGTATTTT
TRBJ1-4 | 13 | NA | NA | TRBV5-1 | CASSLGLTEKLFF | TGCGCCAGCAGCTTGGGTCTCACCGAAAAACTGTTTTTT
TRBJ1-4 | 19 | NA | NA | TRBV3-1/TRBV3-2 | CASSQDFLFAQPNNEKLFF | TGTGCCAGCAGCCAAGATTTTTTGTTTGCACAGCCGAATAATGAAAAACTGTTTTTT
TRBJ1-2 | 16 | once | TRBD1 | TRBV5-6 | CASSSTPLTGFSGYTF | TGTGCCAGCAGCTCAACCCCGCTGACAGGGTTTTCTGGCTACACCTTC
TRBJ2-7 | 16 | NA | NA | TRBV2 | CASSDSGLMNSYEQYF | TGTGCCAGCAGTGATTCAGGACTCATGAACTCCTACGAGCAGTACTTC
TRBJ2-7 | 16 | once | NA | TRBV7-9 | CASSLLPGKSSYEQYF | TGTGCCAGCAGCTTATTGCCGGGGAAAAGCTCCTACGAGCAGTACTTC
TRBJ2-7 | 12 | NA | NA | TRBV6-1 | CASSEAGVEQYF | TGTGCCAGCAGTGAAGCAGGGGTAGAGCAGTACTTC
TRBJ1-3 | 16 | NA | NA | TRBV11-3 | CASSPGQSLSGNTIYF | TGTGCCAGCAGCCCAGGACAGTCACTCTCTGGAAACACCATATATTTT
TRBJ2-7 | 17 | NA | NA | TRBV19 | CASSIAAGAGTTYEQYF | TGTGCCAGTAGTATAGCAGCTGGGGCAGGCACTACCTACGAGCAGTACTTC
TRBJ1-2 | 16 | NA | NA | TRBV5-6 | CASSLGELTENYGYTF | TGTGCCAGCAGCTTGGGCGAATTAACAGAGAACTATGGCTACACCTTC
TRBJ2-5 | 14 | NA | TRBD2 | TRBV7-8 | CASTQRAGSRGQYF | TGTGCCAGCACTCAGCGAGCGGGGTCAAGGGGCCAGTACTTC
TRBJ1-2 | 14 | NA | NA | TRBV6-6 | CASSYALQNYGYTF | TGTGCCAGCAGTTACGCGCTGCAAAACTATGGCTACACCTTC
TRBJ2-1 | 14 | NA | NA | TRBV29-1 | CSVDVLALSNEQFF | TGCAGCGTTGATGTCCTAGCCCTATCCAATGAGCAGTTCTTC
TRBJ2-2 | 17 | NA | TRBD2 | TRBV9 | CASSVAGGGADTGELFF | TGTGCCAGCAGCGTAGCTGGCGGGGGGGCAGACACCGGGGAGCTGTTTTTT
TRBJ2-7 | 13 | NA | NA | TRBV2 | CASYRDVSYEQYF | TGTGCCAGCTACCGGGACGTCTCCTACGAGCAGTACTTC
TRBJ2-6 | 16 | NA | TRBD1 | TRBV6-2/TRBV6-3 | CASSPTGTAGANVLTF | TGTGCCAGCAGCCCAACCGGGACAGCAGGGGCCAACGTCCTGACTTTC
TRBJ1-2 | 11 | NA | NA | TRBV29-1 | CSVEGGNGYTF | TGCAGCGTTGAAGGGGGAAATGGCTACACCTTC
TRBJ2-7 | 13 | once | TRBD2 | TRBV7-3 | CASSSTGGDEQYF | TGTGCCAGCAGCTCTACCGGGGGGGACGAGCAGTACTTC
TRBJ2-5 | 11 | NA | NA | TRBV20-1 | CSARRAETQYF | TGCAGTGCTAGACGAGCCGAGACCCAGTACTTC
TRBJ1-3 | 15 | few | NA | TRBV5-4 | CASSLGGRAGNTIYF | TGTGCCAGCAGCTTAGGTGGGAGGGCAGGAAACACCATATATTTT
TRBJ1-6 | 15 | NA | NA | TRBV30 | CAWSVGRPSSSPLHF | TGTGCCTGGAGTGTTGGACGCCCGAGCAGTTCACCCCTCCACTTT
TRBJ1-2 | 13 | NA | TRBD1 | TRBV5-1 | CASRHDRGYGYTF | TGCGCCAGCAGGCACGACAGGGGCTATGGCTACACCTTC
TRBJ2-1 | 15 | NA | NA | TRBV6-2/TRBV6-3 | CASSSLGSSYNEQFF | TGTGCCAGCAGTTCACTCGGGAGCTCCTACAATGAGCAGTTCTTC
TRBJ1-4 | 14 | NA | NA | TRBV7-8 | CASSLRDVNEKLFF | TGTGCCAGCAGCTTAAGGGACGTTAATGAAAAACTGTTTTTT
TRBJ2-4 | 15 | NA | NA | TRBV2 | CASSKGIRAKNIQYF | TGTGCCAGCAGTAAAGGGATTAGAGCCAAAAACATTCAGTACTTC
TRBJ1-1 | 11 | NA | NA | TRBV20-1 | CSATLGPEAFF | TGCAGTGCCACCCTGGGACCCGAAGCTTTCTTT
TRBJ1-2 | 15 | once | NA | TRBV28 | CASREKRGKGYGYTF | TGTGCCAGCAGAGAAAAAAGGGGGAAGGGCTATGGCTACACCTTC
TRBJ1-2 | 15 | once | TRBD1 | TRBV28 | CASSYADRGRYGYTF | TGTGCCAGCAGTTACGCTGACAGGGGGAGGTATGGCTACACCTTC
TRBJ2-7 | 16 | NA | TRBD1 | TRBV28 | CASSPSGTGRFYEQYF | TGTGCCAGCAGCCCGTCTGGGACAGGGAGGTTTTACGAGCAGTACTTC
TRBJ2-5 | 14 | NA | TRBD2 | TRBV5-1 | CASSLGGREETQYF | TGCGCCAGCAGCCTCGGCGGGAGGGAAGAGACCCAGTACTTC
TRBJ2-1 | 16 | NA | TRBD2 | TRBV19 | CASSLTGTSGYNEQFF | TGTGCCAGTAGCTTAACCGGGACTAGCGGCTACAATGAGCAGTTCTTC
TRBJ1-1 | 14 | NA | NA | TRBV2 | CASRELTEDTEAFF | TGTGCCAGCAGGGAATTAACAGAGGACACTGAAGCTTTCTTT
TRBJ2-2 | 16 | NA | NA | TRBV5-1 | CASSFVPGTNTGELFF | TGCGCCAGCAGCTTTGTACCGGGGACGAACACCGGGGAGCTGTTTTTT
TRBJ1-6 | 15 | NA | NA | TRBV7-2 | CASSLVKGINSPLHF | TGTGCCAGCAGCTTAGTTAAGGGGATTAATTCACCCCTCCACTTT
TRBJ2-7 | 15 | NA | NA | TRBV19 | CASSLRSGAHYEQYF | TGTGCCAGTAGTCTGCGATCTGGGGCCCACTACGAGCAGTACTTC
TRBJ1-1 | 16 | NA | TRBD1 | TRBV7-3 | CASSSRPGTGHTEAFF | TGTGCCAGCAGCTCCCGTCCCGGGACAGGGCACACTGAAGCTTTCTTT
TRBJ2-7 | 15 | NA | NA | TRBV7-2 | CASSLSLGSSYEQYF | TGTGCCAGCAGCTTATCACTAGGGAGCTCCTACGAGCAGTACTTC
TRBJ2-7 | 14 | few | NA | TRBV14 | CASSQFQGAYEQYF | TGTGCCAGCAGCCAATTCCAAGGGGCGTACGAGCAGTACTTC